This TCR beta chain comes out of a study of cytomegalovirus exposure and HLA in healthy donors. Study-level findings and limits: A classifier reportedly called cytomegalovirus status with high sensitivity and specificity. Associated with cytomegalovirus, according to the listing, were fewer than 200 TCR beta chains.

Clones were sequenced by immunoSEQ multiplex PCR, and TCRdb holds only the in-frame ones, with some missing. The repertoire holds 200,000 to 250,000 clones, with 75% to 95% as singletons. Germline values: CDR1 SGHTA, CDR2 FQGNSA. V was pared by 1 base and J by 0 bases, with 3 bases of the junction left unmatched. The CDR3 spans 17 residues. This clone was seen once. The antigen is not known. This TCR was recovered from a woman younger than 30 in good health and CMV-seronegative. The chain is built from TRBV7-2 and TRBJ2-4; 10 bases map to TRBD2. The sample was PBMCs. The CDR3 sequence is CASSLGGLAVAKNIQYF. CDR3 nucleotides: TGTGCCAGCAGCTTAGGCGGACTAGCGGTAGCCAAAAACATTCAGTACTTC.